This entry features one TCR beta chain sequence. Its antigen remains unidentified. No qualities accompany the bases; no much larger clone lies one base away. The CDR3 measures 18 amino acids from cysteine to phenylalanine. Of all the DNA, just the CDR3 is kept, 54 bases in frame from base 1. V is pared back by 3 bases and J by 1 base, with 22 bases lying between the germline termini. The germline V gene supplies CDR1 SGHDT and CDR2 YYEEEE. This entry is derived from a study of blood T cell repertoires in COVID-19 (dated by TCRdb to 2019 to 2021). Some background on the complete study: Samples covering the acute and convalescent phases of COVID-19 were provided by collaborators in the United States, Italy and Spain. The material from the prospective study consisted of cDNA or gDNA derived from T cells, B-cell-depleted T cells, or PBMCs. Subjects who had been exposed to COVID-19, were actively infected with it, or had recovered from it provided the deeply sampled blood TCRbeta repertoires that made up the dataset. Nearly every sample came with metadata listing a de-identified subject ID, COVID-19 status, age in years and sex. Samples came from the ongoing ImmuneRACE study (first 160 participants) plus 1,254 subjects from 6 global collaborators. The repertoires were released in a freely available public database intended as a resource for research on the immune response to SARS-CoV-2. Where available, HLA class I and class II types were obtained from metadata supplied by the sample provider rather than from assay-based typing. General study outcomes and caveats: How much clinical and demographic metadata was included differed by source and by participant, and the metadata was provided uncurated.

TCRbeta CDR3 regions were amplified from genomic DNA by means of the immunoSEQ Assay, a bias-controlled multiplex PCR. The authors processed their data as follows. The number of nucleated cells in each sample was estimated by amplification of reference gene primers within the assay. To quantify the absolute abundance of each unique TCRbeta CDR3 rearrangement, sequence reads were collapsed and filtered. For each sample, productive Simpson clonality was calculated as the square root of Simpson's diversity index across productive rearrangements. TCRdb provides this immuneACCESS table in a form limited to in-frame rearrangements. Some clones are lacking; in checked studies, under half of them reflect an unresolved V gene, and why the rest are absent is not known. The V and J calls and clone size are taken from that table; D and trimming were inferred from the DNA. The sample records more than 250,000 clones, approximately 89% of which are singletons. In total, the top ten clones hold less than 6% of the sample.

Enrolling through a virtual design, the prospective study's participants ranged in age from roughly 18 to 89 years and lived across about two dozen United States geographic areas. In the prospective study, participants were assigned to cohorts based on the clinical history participants reported in a screening survey and a study questionnaire. For ImmuneRACE Cohort 3, a participant was defined as recovered based on two consecutive negative NP/OP PCR tests, clearance by a healthcare professional, or resolution of symptoms. In the prospective study, whole blood, serum and a nasopharyngeal or oropharyngeal swab were collected from each participant by mobile phlebotomists. Additional blood draws and questionnaires over an approximately two-month period could optionally be provided by prospective study participants. Prospective study blood samples were shipped either frozen or at room temperature before DNA extraction.

The sample was PBMCs or T cells enriched from blood (not recorded which). The TCR originated in a woman aged 25 to 39 who had recovered from COVID-19. The chain uses TRBV5-6 and TRBJ1-2; the D gene is possibly TRBD1, with 6 bases matching. Read as DNA, the sequence is TGTGCCAGCAGCTACTCAGGGGACCCCTTTTCAGATAACTATGGCTACACCTTC. It is translated as CASSYSGDPFSDNYGYTF.